These 28 T cell receptor beta chains came from one sample sequenced in a study of shared clonotypes between healthy human individuals. The protocol was immunoSEQ multiplex PCR, while the TCRdb copy is restricted to in-frame clones and leaves out a portion. The data hold roughly 550,000 clones, with about 95% observed a single time. CD45RO-negative, CCR7-positively selected cells formed the naive CD8 fraction, excluding terminally differentiated effector memory CD45RA+ cells. Input material: naive CD8+ T cells sorted from blood. The source of these receptors is a woman aged 25 to 39 in good health.

The count of this clone is one. The genes are TRBV11-2 and TRBJ1-1; perhaps TRBD1 as D (5 bases). Per germline, CDR1 SGHAT and CDR2 FQNNGV. The V end lost 1 base, the J end lost 6 bases, and 15 bases lay between the germline ends. The CDR3 runs to 15 residues. CDR3 nucleotides: TGTGCCAGCAGCTTAGGGGGGGAACCGTACGCTGAAGCTTTCTTT. Protein product: CASSLGGEPYAEAFF.

About this clone: Other DNA sequences from this sample encode an identical CDR3 as well. The chain is built from TRBV7-9 and TRBJ2-1; unclear D gene. V lost 8 bases and J 5 bases, leaving 4 bases between the germline ends. Germline-derived CDR1 and CDR2 are SEHNR and FQNEAQ (reference sequence). The CDR3 runs 10 residues. CDR3 DNA sequence: TGTGCCAGCCGGGACAATGAGCAGTTCTTC. Translated, it gives CASRDNEQFF.

The chain links TRBV9 to TRBJ2-1, with D perhaps given as TRBD1 or TRBD2 (5 bases each). This CDR3 contains 16 residues. With 0 bases removed from V and 3 bases from J, the gap between germline ends came to 13 bases. Germline V gene lookup returns CDR1 SGDLS and CDR2 YYNGEE. The chain's CDR3 is CASSVGGAGGYNEQFF. DNA of the CDR3: TGTGCCAGCAGCGTAGGGGGCGCTGGGGGCTACAATGAGCAGTTCTTC.

The chain recombines TRBV19 with TRBJ2-2, with D hard to call. Trimming took 6 bases from V and 0 from J, leaving 11 bases between them. Germline V gene data show CDR1 as LNHDA and CDR2 as SQIVND (reference sequence). CDR3 length equals 15 residues. CDR3: CASSRPRSNTGELFF. Written as DNA, the CDR3 is TGTGCCAGTAGCAGGCCCAGATCGAACACCGGGGAGCTGTTTTTT. The variable domain in full, with the rest retrieved from reference TRBV19 and TRBJ2-2, is DGGITQSPKYLFRKEGQNVTLSCEQNLNHDAMYWYRQDPGQGLRLIYYSQIVNDFQKGDIAEGYSVSREKKESFPLTVTSAQKNPTAFYLCASSRPRSNTGELFFGEGSRLTVL.

This chain uses TRBV6-1 with TRBJ2-7; D unresolved. CDR3 size: 15 residues. V lost 0 bases and J 2 bases, leaving 11 bases between the germline ends. Germline CDR1 and CDR2: MNHNS and SASEGT. The DNA of the CDR3 is TGTGCCAGCAGTGAAGCATCAAGCGCGACCTACGAGCAGTACTTC. Its protein product is CASSEASSATYEQYF.

The V call is TRBV2, the J call TRBJ2-7; 9 nucleotides align to TRBD2. J lost 1 base, V lost 1 base, and 5 bases had no gene match. Germline CDR1 reads SNHLY; CDR2 reads FYNNEI. CDR3 size: 16 residues. The CDR3 nucleotides are TGTGCCAGCAGTGAAGAGGTTAGCGGGAGATCCTACGAGCAGTACTTC. It encodes CASSEEVSGRSYEQYF.

The genes are TRBV10-2 and TRBJ2-2; D not resolved. This CDR3 has 13 residues. The V end lost 10 bases, the J end lost 1 base, and 10 bases lay between the germline ends. The germline V gene has CDR1 WSHSY and CDR2 SAAADI. In nucleotides, the CDR3 is TGCGCCACACAACGCGGGAACACCGGGGAGCTGTTTTTT. Protein: CATQRGNTGELFF.

The V call is TRBV10-1, the J call TRBJ2-5, with 10 bases that match TRBD2. There are 16 residues in the CDR3. After removal of 7 bases from V and 9 bases from J, the junction contained 17 bases not matched to a gene. Germline assignment: CDR1 WNHNN and CDR2 SYGVQD (reference sequence). CDR3 protein: CASNRRQYSGRPPQYF. The CDR3 DNA reads as TGCGCCAGCAACCGGAGGCAGTATAGCGGGAGGCCGCCCCAGTACTTC.

The rearrangement joins TRBV28 to TRBJ2-7; D remains ambiguous. Germline lookup yields CDR1 MDHEN and CDR2 SYDVKM. The CDR3 consists of 11 residues. Trimming stripped 2 bases from V and 3 bases from J, with 2 bases between. The CDR3 region has the DNA TGTGCCAGCAGTTTAATCTACGAGCAGTACTTC. Translating it yields CASSLIYEQYF.

This rearrangement joins TRBV5-6 to TRBJ2-1, with TRBD2 identical over 8 bases. CDR1 and CDR2 from the germline V gene are SGHDT and YYEEEE. This CDR3 region has 14 residues. The V segment lost 6 bases and the J segment 6 bases; nucleotides outside the gene matches: 8. DNA of the CDR3: TGTGCCAGCAACGGACGGGAGGGTTTCAATGAGCAGTTCTTC. Translated, it gives CASNGREGFNEQFF.

The rearrangement links TRBV28 to TRBJ2-1, with 9 positions matching TRBD2. The germline gives CDR1 MDHEN, CDR2 SYDVKM. The CDR3 sequence is 20 residues long. The V and J ends lost 4 bases and 0 bases, in that order; junction bases with no gene match: 16. The CDR3 is CASSSPREAGGPGSYNEQFF. The CDR3 coding sequence is TGTGCCAGCAGTTCCCCTCGTGAGGCGGGAGGGCCAGGCTCCTACAATGAGCAGTTCTTC. Drawing the rest from reference TRBV28 and TRBJ2-1, the complete variable domain is DVKVTQSSRYLVKRTGEKVFLECVQDMDHENMFWYRQDPGLGLRLIYFSYDVKMKEKGDIPEGYSVSREKKERFSLILESASTNQTSMYLCASSSPREAGGPGSYNEQFFGPGTRLTVL.

This chain uses TRBV30 with TRBJ2-7, with TRBD1 identical over 11 bases. CDR3 size: 15 residues. Trimming took 0 bases from V and 3 from J; bases not matched to a gene: 4. Germline loops: CDR1 GTSNPN, CDR2 SVGIG (reference sequence). This chain's CDR3 is CAWSVGQGDFYEQYF. The CDR3 region has the DNA TGTGCCTGGAGTGTGGGACAGGGGGACTTCTACGAGCAGTACTTC. The whole variable domain, remainder taken from reference TRBV30 and TRBJ2-7, is SQTIHQWPATLVQPVGSPLSLECTVEGTSNPNLYWYRQAAGRGLQLLFYSVGIGQISSEVPQNLSASRPQDRQFILSSKKLLLSDSGFYLCAWSVGQGDFYEQYFGPGTRLTVT.

This chain links TRBV28 with TRBJ2-2; D is possibly TRBD2 (5 bases). The CDR3 totals 15 residues. V lost 2 bases, J lost 6 bases, and 13 bases lay in between. Per germline, CDR1 MDHEN and CDR2 SYDVKM. The DNA for the CDR3 is TGTGCCAGCAGTTTAGTTCGGGGTCCCCCCGGGGAGCTGTTTTTT. This sequence encodes CASSLVRGPPGELFF.

The chain combines TRBV28 with TRBJ2-5; 7 bases are a match to TRBD1. Per the germline V gene, CDR1 is MDHEN and CDR2 is SYDVKM. This CDR3 region has 18 residues. V gave up 2 bases and J gave up 2 bases; unmatched junction bases: 14. CDR3 in DNA: TGTGCCAGCAGTTTAGAGCCCACAGGGGTGGTTTGGCAAGAGACCCAGTACTTC. Translated, it gives CASSLEPTGVVWQETQYF.

On this clone: The sample contains more than one DNA sequence encoding this CDR3. CDR3 in amino acids: CASSFLDTQYF. The CDR3 region has the DNA TGTGCCAGCAGTTTCCTTGATACGCAGTATTTT. The chain has TRBV27 and TRBJ2-3; D gene ambiguous. V shed 3 bases and J shed 6 bases, with 4 bases lying between them. In germline, CDR1 is MNHEY, CDR2 SMNVEV (reference sequence). This CDR3 spans 11 amino acids.

The chain combines TRBV5-8 with TRBJ2-6; D ambiguous. Per germline, CDR1 SGHTS and CDR2 YDEGEE. Between the trimmed V and J ends, which lost 3 bases and 2 bases, there was a span of 12 bases. This CDR3 comprises 16 residues. Written as DNA, the CDR3 is TGTGCCAGCAGCTCCTCCGGGTTTACTGGGGCCAACGTCCTGACTTTC. Amino acid sequence: CASSSSGFTGANVLTF.

This clone was picked up one time. This chain connects TRBV28 to TRBJ2-1; weak D call: TRBD2 (5 bases). The V end was cut by 7 bases, the J end by 1 base, with 14 bases between. The CDR3 sequence is 15 residues long. Germline CDR1 MDHEN, CDR2 SYDVKM. Written as DNA, the CDR3 is TGTGCCAGCACTCTTGCAGGAGGATCCTACAATGAGCAGTTCTTC. Its translation: CASTLAGGSYNEQFF.

This chain uses TRBV5-1 with TRBJ1-1, with unresolved D. CDR3 length equals 14 residues. Germline CDR1 reads SGHRS; CDR2 reads YFSETQ. Trimming took off 0 bases at V and 6 bases at J, with 12 bases between the two ends. The CDR3 nucleotides are TGCGCCAGCAGCTTGGGGAACTTGAGCTCTGAAGCTTTCTTT. It translates to CASSLGNLSSEAFF. Full variable domain (rest looked up from reference TRBV5-1 and TRBJ1-1): KAGVTQTPRYLIKTRGQQVTLSCSPISGHRSVSWYQQTPGQGLQFLFEYFSETQRNKGNFPGRFSGRQFSNSRSEMNVSTLELGDSALYLCASSLGNLSSEAFFGQGTRLTVV.

The chain carries TRBV5-1 and TRBJ2-1, with TRBD2 identical over 8 bases. Germline V gene lookup returns CDR1 SGHRS and CDR2 YFSETQ. The CDR3 runs to 15 residues. J was trimmed by 7 bases and V by 2 bases; bases with no gene match: 8. CDR3 sequence: CASSLEAGVLNEQFF. The DNA for the CDR3 is TGCGCCAGCAGCTTAGAAGCGGGAGTCCTTAATGAGCAGTTCTTC.

The rearrangement uses TRBV7-9 and TRBJ1-6; D gene ambiguous. The ends were cut back, 5 bases at V and 10 bases at J, with 18 bases in the middle. The CDR3 runs 15 residues. The germline V gene encodes CDR1 SEHNR and CDR2 FQNEAQ (reference sequence). The CDR3 DNA reads as TGTGCCAGCAGCACGGTGGCCGGGGTAGGGTCACCCCTCCACTTT. Translated: CASSTVAGVGSPLHF.

V and J are TRBV7-9 and TRBJ2-7; 8 bases are shared with TRBD2. Germline V gives CDR1 SEHNR, CDR2 FQNEAQ (reference sequence). The trim removed 5 bases at V and 7 bases at J, leaving 13 bases unmatched. The CDR3 length is 15 residues. CDR3 nucleotides: TGTGCCAGCAGCCCCCAAGGAGCGGGAGAGTTAGAGCAGTACTTC. Residues: CASSPQGAGELEQYF.

The chain recombines TRBV4-1 with TRBJ1-5; TRBD1 matches 7 bases. From germline, CDR1 is MGHRA and CDR2 YSYEKL. CDR3 length equals 14 residues. With V trimmed by 6 bases and J by 6 bases, 8 bases remained unmatched. The CDR3 nucleotides are TGCGCCAGCAGGTCCACAGGGGCGGGTCAGCCCCAGCATTTT. Residues: CASRSTGAGQPQHF.

This chain joins TRBV6-4 and TRBJ2-7, with 12 bases matching TRBD2. Germline assignment: CDR1 MRHNA and CDR2 SNTAGT. The V segment lost 0 bases and the J segment 3 bases; nucleotides outside the gene matches: 6. This CDR3 is built from 17 residues. CDR3 protein: CASSDSSRLAGDYEQYF. The CDR3 coding sequence is TGTGCCAGCAGTGACTCCTCCCGACTAGCGGGGGACTACGAGCAGTACTTC.

This clone was detected once. This rearrangement joins TRBV9 to TRBJ1-1; maybe TRBD1 (5 bases). Germline V gene lookup returns CDR1 SGDLS and CDR2 YYNGEE. This CDR3 region has 14 residues. V was cut by 0 bases and J by 1 base, with 7 bases left in between. The chain's CDR3 is CASSVGRENTEAFF. The CDR3 bases are TGTGCCAGCAGCGTAGGCAGGGAGAACACTGAAGCTTTCTTT.

This clone was counted a single time. This chain uses TRBV5-4 with TRBJ1-2; D remains unclear. The germline gives CDR1 SGHNT, CDR2 YYREEE (reference sequence). Trimming removed 6 bases at V and 2 bases at J, with 8 bases between. The CDR3 length is 12 residues. The CDR3 is CASTRENYGYTF. DNA of the CDR3: TGTGCCAGCACGAGGGAGAACTATGGCTACACCTTC.

The rearrangement joins TRBV27 to TRBJ2-2; 7 positions agree with TRBD1. Germline values: CDR1 MNHEY, CDR2 SMNVEV (reference sequence). J lost 1 base, V lost 0 bases, and 2 bases had no gene match. The length of the CDR3 is 16 residues. The CDR3 sequence is CASSLSRTGNTGELFF. In DNA, the CDR3 is TGTGCCAGCAGTTTATCGAGGACAGGGAACACCGGGGAGCTGTTTTTT.

This clone was seen a few times. V and J are TRBV2 and TRBJ1-2, with D possibly being TRBD1 (6 bases). There are 13 residues in the CDR3. V lost 5 bases and J 3 bases, leaving 10 bases between the germline ends. In germline, CDR1 is SNHLY, CDR2 FYNNEI. CDR3 bases: TGTGCCAGCAGTAAACGGACAGACTATGGCTACACCTTC. This encodes CASSKRTDYGYTF.

The chain uses TRBV7-9 and TRBJ2-1; D uncertain. The V gene's germline CDR1 is SEHNR and CDR2 FQNEAQ (reference sequence). The CDR3 length is 11 residues. Between the trimmed V and J ends, which lost 11 bases and 4 bases, there was a span of 9 bases. The DNA for the CDR3 is TGTGCCGCGATGGATTACAATGAGCAGTTCTTC. Amino acids: CAAMDYNEQFF.